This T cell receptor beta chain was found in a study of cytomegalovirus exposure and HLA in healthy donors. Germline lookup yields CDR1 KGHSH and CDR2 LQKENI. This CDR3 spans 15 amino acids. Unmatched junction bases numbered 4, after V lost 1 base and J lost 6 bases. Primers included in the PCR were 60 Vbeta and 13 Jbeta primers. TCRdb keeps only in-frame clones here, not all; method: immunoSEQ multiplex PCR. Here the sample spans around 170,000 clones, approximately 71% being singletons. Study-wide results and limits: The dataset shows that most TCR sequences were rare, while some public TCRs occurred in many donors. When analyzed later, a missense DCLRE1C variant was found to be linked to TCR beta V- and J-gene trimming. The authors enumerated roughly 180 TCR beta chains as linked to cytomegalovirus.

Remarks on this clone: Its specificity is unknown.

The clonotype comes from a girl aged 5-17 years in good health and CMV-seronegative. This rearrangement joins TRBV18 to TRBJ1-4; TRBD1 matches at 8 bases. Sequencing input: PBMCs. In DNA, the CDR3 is TGTGCCAGCTCACCACTGGACAGGGCGGATGAAAAACTGTTTTTT. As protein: CASSPLDRADEKLFF.